Shown below are 21 T cell receptor beta chains from a single sample sequenced in a study of early T cells in non-severe SARS-CoV-2 infection. TCRdb re-derived calls from the 5' RACE reads in MiXCR, one entry per CDR3 protein. The data show 85,000 to 90,000 distinct CDR3 sequences, roughly 14% seen once. Sequencing was performed on whole blood. These TCRs come from an adult who was a healthcare worker with PCR-confirmed SARS-CoV-2 infection or an uninfected control (not recorded which).

This clonotype was seen a few times. V usage is TRBV20-1 and J usage is TRBJ2-3, with 11 nucleotides matching TRBD1. Germline CDR1 DFQATT, CDR2 SNEGSKA (reference sequence). There are 15 residues in the CDR3. V lost 2 bases and J lost 2; bases outside the gene matches: 3. CDR3 sequence: CSARSGQGATDTQYF. CDR3 sequence (DNA): TGCAGTGCTAGATCCGGACAGGGGGCCACAGATACGCAGTATTTT.

The chain joins TRBV11-1 to TRBJ2-3; weak D call: TRBD1 (5 bases). Per germline, CDR1 SGHAT and CDR2 FQDESV (reference sequence). The CDR3 consists of 14 residues. V lost 5 bases and J 0 bases, leaving 9 bases between the germline ends. The CDR3 is CASSLQESTDTQYF. The CDR3 nucleotides are TGTGCCAGCAGCCTACAGGAGAGCACAGATACGCAGTATTTT.

This clonotype was detected only a few times. The CDR3 loop reads CASSQGPGTGASPLHF. The CDR3 DNA is TGCGCCAGCAGCCAAGGCCCCGGGACAGGGGCTTCACCCCTCCACTTT. V is TRBV4-1 and J is TRBJ1-6; 10 positions agree with TRBD1. Per the germline V gene, CDR1 is MGHRA and CDR2 is YSYEKL. The CDR3 is 16 residues long. The trim removed 1 base at V and 9 bases at J, leaving 6 bases unmatched.

This clonotype was detected a few times. This chain joins TRBV7-3 and TRBJ1-1, with D hard to call. The germline CDR1 and CDR2 sequences are SGHTA and FQGTGA. The germline V and J ends were trimmed by 5 bases and 8 bases, with 18 bases remaining between them. The CDR3 loop spans 14 amino acids. CDR3 sequence: CASSQTGGSMEAFF. The DNA for the CDR3 is TGTGCCAGCAGCCAAACGGGCGGGTCGATGGAAGCTTTCTTT. Full variable domain (rest looked up from reference TRBV7-3 and TRBJ1-1): GAGVSQTPSNKVTEKGKYVELRCDPISGHTALYWYRQSLGQGPEFLIYFQGTGAADDSGLPNDRFFAVRPEGSVSTLKIQRTERGDSAVYLCASSQTGGSMEAFFGQGTRLTVV.

This clonotype came up a few times. This sequence joins TRBV5-6 and TRBJ1-2; D is possibly TRBD1 (5 bases). Trimming left V 5 bases short and J 7 bases short, with 18 bases between. The CDR3 consists of 14 residues. Germline assignment: CDR1 SGHDT and CDR2 YYEEEE. CDR3 protein: CASSQGSSYVGYTF. In nucleotides, the CDR3 is TGTGCCAGCAGTCAGGGAAGCTCTTATGTTGGCTACACCTTC. The full variable domain, its missing parts supplied by reference TRBV5-6 and TRBJ1-2, is DAGVTQSPTHLIKTRGQQVTLRCSPKSGHDTVSWYQQALGQGPQFIFQYYEEEERQRGNFPDRFSGHQFPNYSSELNVNALLLGDSALYLCASSQGSSYVGYTFGSGTRLTVV.

The chain employs TRBV6-1 and TRBJ2-2; TRBD1 matches 7 bases. The CDR3 is 15 amino acids. The germline CDR1 and CDR2 sequences are MNHNS and SASEGT. The V gene end was trimmed by 4 bases and the J gene end by 5 bases; junction bases not matched to a gene: 7. This chain's CDR3 is CASSGNRGGTGELFF. The CDR3 DNA sequence: TGTGCCAGCAGTGGAAACAGGGGTGGGACCGGGGAGCTGTTTTTT.

V usage is TRBV30 and J usage is TRBJ1-4; 7 nucleotides line up with TRBD1. Germline CDR1 is GTSNPN and CDR2 is SVGIG (reference sequence). CDR3 length: 14 amino acids. After removal of 6 bases from V and 8 bases from J, the junction contained 12 bases not matched to a gene. CDR3 nucleotide sequence: TGTGCCTGTCAACACGACAGGGAAGGAGAAAAACTGTTTTTT. Protein sequence: CACQHDREGEKLFF.

This chain uses TRBV21-1 with TRBJ2-7; the table calls TRBD1, which could not be checked here. TRBV21-1 has pseudogene status. This CDR3 contains 17 residues. The CDR3 protein is CASSTHTQGAAPYEQYV. The CDR3 DNA reads TGTGCCAGCAGCACGCATACACAGGGGGCCGCGCCCTACGAGCAGTACGTC.

About this clonotype itself: The junction shows a germline mismatch at one end, possibly a read error. This sequence joins TRBV29-1 and TRBJ1-1, with D unresolved. CDR3 size: 14 residues. Germline V gene sequence: CDR1 SQVTM, CDR2 ANQGSEA. The CDR3 is CSPVELFQNSEAFF. The DNA for the CDR3 is TGCAGCCCCGTGGAACTTTTCCAGAACTCTGAAGCTTTCTTT.

The chain links TRBV19 to TRBJ1-2; D is perhaps TRBD1 (6 bases). Trimming cost V 5 bases and J 8 bases, with 21 bases left between them. The CDR3 is 15 residues long. CDR1 and CDR2 (germline): LNHDA, SQIVND (reference sequence). The CDR3 DNA is TGTGCCAGTAGTCCGGAGGCCAGGGGCTTCGACGGCTACACCTTC. Its translation: CASSPEARGFDGYTF.

In its sample, this clonotype was seen a few times. The chain has TRBV12-3 or TRBV12-4 and TRBJ1-2; D might be TRBD1 (5 bases). The CDR3 contains 14 residues. Trimming left V 5 bases short and J 4 bases short, with 14 bases between. The CDR3 DNA is TGTGCCAGCAGTACAAGGGCAGGGTCCTATGGCTACACCTTC. It codes for CASSTRAGSYGYTF.

The rearrangement links TRBV11-1 to TRBJ2-2, with TRBD1 matching over 7 bases. The CDR3 contains 15 residues. The V gene end was trimmed by 1 base and the J gene end by 4 bases; junction bases not matched to a gene: 3. CDR1 SGHAT and CDR2 FQDESV come from the germline V gene (reference sequence). CDR3 loop: CASSLGGTVTGELFF. DNA for the CDR3: TGTGCCAGCAGCTTAGGTGGGACAGTCACCGGGGAGCTGTTTTTT. Full variable domain (missing parts from reference TRBV11-1 and TRBJ2-2): EAEVAQSPRYKITEKSQAVAFWCDPISGHATLYWYRQILGQGPELLVQFQDESVVDDSQLPKDRFSAERLKGVDSTLKIQPAELGDSAMYLCASSLGGTVTGELFFGEGSRLTVL.

This clonotype was seen more than once but under ten times. The V and J genes are TRBV7-3 and TRBJ2-4; D not certain. The CDR3 contains 13 residues. V shed 2 bases and J shed 8 bases, with 10 bases lying between them. Germline V gene data show CDR1 as SGHTA and CDR2 as FQGTGA. As DNA, the CDR3 is TGTGCCAGCAGCTTAGACACCCAGGACATTCAGTACTTC. It yields the protein CASSLDTQDIQYF.

The rearrangement uses TRBV3-1 and TRBJ2-4, with D tentatively TRBD1 or TRBD2 (5 bases each). Germline CDR1 and CDR2: LGHDT and YNNKEL (reference sequence). The CDR3 covers 15 residues. Deletions cut 2 bases from V and 5 bases from J, with 13 bases between. CDR3 residues: CASSQRGGSQNIQYF. In nucleotides, the CDR3 is TGTGCCAGCAGCCAACGGGGCGGCAGCCAAAACATTCAGTACTTC.

This sequence joins TRBV6-6 and TRBJ2-4; D possibly corresponds to TRBD2 (6 bases). CDR1 and CDR2 (germline): MNHNY, SVGAGI (reference sequence). This CDR3 spans 16 amino acids. Deletions cut 2 bases from V and 2 bases from J, with 13 bases between. Written as DNA, the CDR3 is TGTGCCAGCAGTTACGAGACTAGAGGTTCCAAAAACATTCAGTACTTC. Amino acid sequence: CASSYETRGSKNIQYF.

The V call is TRBV29-1, the J call TRBJ2-1, with 7 nucleotides matching TRBD1. Germline values: CDR1 SQVTM, CDR2 ANQGSEA. CDR3 length: 12 amino acids. V dropped 1 base and J dropped 6; count of bases not matched to a gene: 0. CDR3 bases: TGCAGCGTTGAAGCAGGGGGCAATGAGCAGTTCTTC. It is translated as CSVEAGGNEQFF.

V gene TRBV7-2 combines with J gene TRBJ2-3, with D maybe TRBD1 (6 bases). Per germline, CDR1 SGHTA and CDR2 FQGNSA. CDR3 length equals 14 residues. V was cut by 5 bases and J by 0 bases, with 9 bases left in between. The CDR3 DNA reads as TGTGCCAGCAGCAAACAGGGAAGCACAGATACGCAGTATTTT. Encoded protein: CASSKQGSTDTQYF.

This clonotype was recorded at least ten times. The CDR3 protein is CATSQGSPLHF. The DNA of the CDR3 is TGTGCCACCTCCCAGGGTTCACCCCTCCACTTT. The V call is TRBV25-1, the J call TRBJ1-6; TRBD1 is a possible D gene (5 bases). The germline V gene has CDR1 MGHDK and CDR2 SYGVNS. Trimming pared 10 bases from V and 9 bases from J, leaving 10 bases between. The CDR3 is 11 amino acids.

This clonotype was recorded a few times. The chain employs TRBV19 and TRBJ2-1; TRBD2 matches 11 bases. Germline CDR1 is LNHDA and CDR2 is SQIVND (reference sequence). CDR3 length equals 16 residues. V was pared by 5 bases and J by 8 bases, with 11 bases of the junction left unmatched. The CDR3 nucleotides read TGTGCCAGTAGTGCCTCCACTAGCGGGGGTTTCGATGAGCAGTTCTTC. Translating gives CASSASTSGGFDEQFF.

A note on this clonotype: A junction end diverges from the germline sequence, so it may reflect a read error. The chain uses TRBV7-8 and TRBJ2-5; D gene ambiguous. From germline, CDR1 is SGHVS and CDR2 FQNEAQ. The CDR3 covers 12 residues. The CDR3 spells CASSFGQGTQYF. CDR3 nucleotides: TGTGCCAGCAGCTTTGGTCAAGGGACCCAGTACTTC.

CDR3 in amino acids: CASSKGLISNQPQHF. CDR3 nucleotide sequence: TGTGCCAGTAGTAAAGGACTGATTAGCAATCAGCCCCAGCATTTT. The chain uses TRBV19 and TRBJ1-5; D call uncertain. The CDR3 consists of 15 residues. Germline CDR1 reads LNHDA; CDR2 reads SQIVND (reference sequence). V lost 4 bases and J 0 bases, leaving 10 bases between the germline ends.